This TCR beta chain was obtained from a study of identical twins. Study-level findings and limits: Twins' surplus sharing was weaker for beta out-of-frame sequences.

This CDR3 contains 16 residues. Germline values: CDR1 MNHEY, CDR2 SVGEGT. Trimming removed 4 bases from V and 0 bases from J, with 16 bases in between. This clonotype appeared many times. Its antigen remains unidentified. Healthy Caucasian donors formed the entire cohort. Template switching added a universal primer site; cDNA carried unique molecular identifiers. From the 5' RACE reads, TCRdb called clonotypes with MiXCR, one entry per CDR3 protein. The sample contains about 220,000 distinct CDR3 sequences, 5% to 7% of which appear only once. The same data also went into a second study, on T cells expressing NK-cell markers.

The chain recombines TRBV6-2 or TRBV6-3 with TRBJ2-7; TRBD2 is a possible D gene (6 bases). The receptor was derived from a woman aged 18 to 35 in good health. Sequencing used CD8+ T cells sorted from blood. For the CDR3, the DNA is TGTGCCAGCAGTTTCCCCCCCGGGGGAAGCTCCTACGAGCAGTACTTC. This gives the protein CASSFPPGGSSYEQYF.